What follows are 3 T cell receptor beta chains derived from one specimen sequenced in a study of T cell responses to AZD1222 COVID-19 vaccine. Assay: immunoSEQ multiplex PCR; the TCRdb copy retains only in-frame clones and omits some. The sample holds 90,000 to 150,000 clones; around 82% are singletons and the top ten take less than 8%. This specimen consisted of peripheral blood, obtained on day 0 of AZD1222 vaccination. The receptors originated from an adult in good health.

The chain employs TRBV14 and TRBJ1-2; weak D call: TRBD1 (5 bases). The CDR3 loop spans 17 amino acids. V lost 2 bases, J lost 7 bases, and 23 bases lay in between. Germline assignment: CDR1 SGHDN and CDR2 FVKESK. The CDR3 loop is CASSQRFPGTGEGGYTF. In nucleotides, the CDR3 is TGTGCCAGCAGCCAACGCTTCCCCGGGACCGGGGAGGGTGGCTACACCTTC.

This clone was counted a few times. This chain uses TRBV6-5 with TRBJ1-3; unclear D gene. The V gene lost 8 bases and the J gene lost 4 bases, with 15 bases spanning the gap. The CDR3 contains 14 residues. In germline, CDR1 is MNHEY, CDR2 SVGAGI. The chain's CDR3 is CASAPSEEGNTIYF. The CDR3 DNA follows: TGTGCCAGCGCACCATCGGAGGAAGGAAACACCATATATTTT.

The J gene is TRBJ2-7, the V gene TRBV13, with D perhaps matching TRBD1 or TRBD2 (6 bases each). This CDR3 spans 14 amino acids. Germline V gene data show CDR1 as PRHDT and CDR2 as FYEKMQ (reference sequence). Trimming removed 5 bases at V and 2 bases at J, with 13 bases between. CDR3 DNA sequence: TGTGCCAGCAGCGCCCCGGGGGCGACCTACGAGCAGTACTTC. It specifies CASSAPGATYEQYF.